A selection of T cell receptor beta chains follows, all from one sample in a study of blood T cell repertoires in COVID-19. Generated by immunoSEQ multiplex PCR, the TCRdb table keeps only in-frame clones and is missing some. The sample contains some 110,000 clones, roughly four fifths of which appear only once. Sequencing used peripheral blood. The receptors come from a man aged 45-65 years with acute or convalescent COVID-19. CDR3s include the opening cysteine and the closing phenylalanine or tryptophan. Fields, in order: V gene, clone size, D gene, J gene, CDR3 DNA, CDR3 protein. D genes are given only for firm matches. Clone size is not always given. Where it is, it says once, few, many or a class for expanded clones.

TRBV6-6	-	-	TRBJ1-4	TGTGCCAGCAACCTCGAGCCGGGGACAGAAAAACTGTTTTTT	CASNLEPGTEKLFF
TRBV18	-	-	TRBJ1-2	TGTGCCAGCTTCGCCTTGGGGCAAAGCTATGGCTACACCTTC	CASFALGQSYGYTF
TRBV2	-	TRBD1	TRBJ2-3	TGTGCCAGCAGTGCGGACAGGGGGATGTCAGATACGCAGTATTTT	CASSADRGMSDTQYF
TRBV4-2	few	-	TRBJ2-1	TGTGCCAGCAGCCAAGCGGTGAATGAGCAGTTCTTC	CASSQAVNEQFF
TRBV29-1	-	TRBD1	TRBJ2-1	TGCAACGTAGGGCAGGGGGCGAACAATGAGCAGTTCTTC	CNVGQGANNEQFF
TRBV7-7	-	TRBD2	TRBJ2-1	TGTGCCAGCAGCTTAGCGGGGGGGGCCTACAATGAGCAGTTCTTC	CASSLAGGAYNEQFF
TRBV24-1	-	TRBD1	TRBJ1-2	TGTGCCACCAGTGAGTCTAGTCGGGACAGCACTAACTATGGCTACACCTTC	CATSESSRDSTNYGYTF
TRBV12-3/TRBV12-4	-	TRBD1	TRBJ1-5	TGTGCCAGCAGGGGACAGGGGGCTCAGCCCCAGCATTTT	CASRGQGAQPQHF
TRBV10-1	few	-	TRBJ2-1	TGCGCCAGCAGTGAGAACCCAGACAGGCCAGGGAATGAGCAGTTCTTC	CASSENPDRPGNEQFF
TRBV6-6	-	-	TRBJ1-1	TGTGCCAGCAGTAAGATGGACAACCTGAACACTGAAGCTTTCTTT	CASSKMDNLNTEAFF
TRBV20-1	once	TRBD2	TRBJ2-1	TGCAGTGCTAGTGGCCCCGGGACTAGCCTATACAATGAGCAGTTCTTC	CSASGPGTSLYNEQFF
TRBV28	-	TRBD2	TRBJ2-7	TGTGCCAGCAGTTTCCAGCGGGAGGGCTACGAGCAGTACTTC	CASSFQREGYEQYF
TRBV19	-	-	TRBJ1-1	TGTGCCAGTACCAGGAGGACTAACACTGAAGCTTTCTTT	CASTRRTNTEAFF
TRBV29-1	-	-	TRBJ1-1	TGCAGCGTTCTCGAGGGTGGCACTGAAGCTTTCTTT	CSVLEGGTEAFF
TRBV19	-	-	TRBJ1-5	TGTGCCAGTAGGGGAGGTACCGTCATCAGAGGGAATCAGCCCCAGCATTTT	CASRGGTVIRGNQPQHF
TRBV13	once	TRBD1	TRBJ2-7	TGTGCCAGCAGCACGAACAGGGGAGACGAGCAGTACTTC	CASSTNRGDEQYF
TRBV28	-	TRBD1	TRBJ2-1	TGTGCCAGCAGTGAGTTCGGGACAGGGATGAATGAGCAGTTCTTC	CASSEFGTGMNEQFF
TRBV5-3	-	TRBD2	TRBJ2-1	TGTGCCAGAAGCTTGGGGACTAGCGGCAGAGGAAATGAGCAGTTCTTC	CARSLGTSGRGNEQFF
TRBV5-1	-	TRBD2	TRBJ2-1	TGCGCCAGCAGCCCACTACTAGCGGGGGGCGAGAATGAGCAGTTCTTC	CASSPLLAGGENEQFF
TRBV7-8	once	-	TRBJ1-1	TGTGCCAGCAGCTCACAGCCCTTGGACACTGAAGCTTTCTTT	CASSSQPLDTEAFF
TRBV6-5	-	-	TRBJ1-5	TGTGCCAGCAGAAGGGGGAAAGATCAGCCCCAGCATTTT	CASRRGKDQPQHF
TRBV11-3	-	-	TRBJ1-1	TGTGCCAGCAGCTTAGAACCGCAGGGTAAAGCTTTCTTT	CASSLEPQGKAFF